A selection of T cell receptor beta chains follows, all from one sample in a study of shared clonotypes between healthy human individuals. Method: immunoSEQ multiplex PCR; TCRdb's copy keeps in-frame clones and lacks some. The sample has about 490,000 clones; approximately 84% are singletons. Sequenced: PBMCs. The receptors shown here come from a woman in her thirties or forties in good health. Some clones in this sample may be carry-over from other donors' samples. Both conserved end residues are part of each CDR3. The order of the fields is D gene, J gene, clone size, V gene, CDR3 protein, CDR3 DNA. D genes are given only for firm matches. Clone size, where shown, is once, few, many, or a class for clones that have expanded.

D: TRBD1
J: TRBJ1-3
size: -
V: TRBV7-6
CDR3: CASSLARDRRSGNTIYF
DNA: TGTGCCAGCAGCTTAGCCCGGGACAGACGCTCTGGAAACACCATATATTTT

D: -
J: TRBJ1-1
size: -
V: TRBV11-2
CDR3: CASSLELNTEAFF
DNA: TGTGCCAGCAGCTTAGAACTGAACACTGAAGCTTTCTTT

D: TRBD2
J: TRBJ2-7
size: -
V: TRBV11-2
CDR3: CASSPRTSGSSYEQYF
DNA: TGTGCCAGCAGCCCCCGGACTAGCGGAAGCTCCTACGAGCAGTACTTC

D: -
J: TRBJ2-2
size: -
V: TRBV7-3
CDR3: CASSSSAGNTGELFF
DNA: TGTGCCAGCAGCTCATCCGCGGGGAACACCGGGGAGCTGTTTTTT

D: -
J: TRBJ1-2
size: -
V: TRBV5-4
CDR3: CASTIGGNYGYTF
DNA: TGTGCCAGCACCATCGGCGGAAACTATGGCTACACCTTC

D: TRBD1
J: TRBJ1-5
size: -
V: TRBV28
CDR3: CASSPLLGQGNQPQHF
DNA: TGTGCCAGCAGTCCTCTCTTGGGACAGGGCAATCAGCCCCAGCATTTT

D: TRBD1
J: TRBJ2-5
size: -
V: TRBV25-1
CDR3: CASSKLRTGETQYF
DNA: TGTGCCAGCAGTAAGCTCCGGACAGGGGAGACCCAGTACTTC

D: -
J: TRBJ1-5
size: once
V: TRBV5-5
CDR3: CASSPSGAGQPQHF
DNA: TGTGCCAGCAGCCCCAGTGGGGCCGGTCAGCCCCAGCATTTT

D: TRBD2
J: TRBJ2-5
size: -
V: TRBV10-3
CDR3: CAISDAKAGEAWETQYF
DNA: TGTGCCATCAGTGATGCTAAGGCGGGGGAGGCGTGGGAGACCCAGTACTTC

D: TRBD2
J: TRBJ2-7
size: -
V: TRBV5-1
CDR3: CASSLGSGRYYEQYF
DNA: TGCGCCAGCAGCTTGGGTAGCGGGAGGTACTACGAGCAGTACTTC

D: TRBD2
J: TRBJ2-5
size: -
V: TRBV9
CDR3: CASTSGSWETQYF
DNA: TGTGCCAGCACTAGCGGGAGTTGGGAGACCCAGTACTTC

D: TRBD2
J: TRBJ2-1
size: few
V: TRBV27
CDR3: CASSTLAGGGPNEQFF
DNA: TGTGCCAGCAGCACACTAGCGGGAGGAGGACCCAATGAGCAGTTCTTC

D: TRBD2
J: TRBJ2-2
size: -
V: TRBV7-8
CDR3: CASSYRLAGSGELFF
DNA: TGTGCCAGCAGCTACAGACTAGCTGGGTCCGGGGAGCTGTTTTTT

D: -
J: TRBJ2-5
size: -
V: TRBV6-1
CDR3: CASSGGTQPQETQYF
DNA: TGTGCCAGCAGTGGGGGGACACAACCCCAAGAGACCCAGTACTTC

D: TRBD2
J: TRBJ2-2
size: -
V: TRBV10-3
CDR3: CAISTRAGERDGELFF
DNA: TGTGCCATTTCGACTAGAGCGGGAGAGCGGGACGGGGAGCTGTTTTTT

D: -
J: TRBJ1-2
size: -
V: TRBV28
CDR3: CAITEGYGGYTF
DNA: TGTGCCATTACCGAAGGGTACGGTGGCTACACCTTC

D: -
J: TRBJ2-1
size: few
V: TRBV18
CDR3: CASSLEAGIGNEQFF
DNA: TGTGCCAGCTCACTGGAAGCAGGAATCGGCAATGAGCAGTTCTTC

D: -
J: TRBJ2-5
size: -
V: TRBV7-2
CDR3: CAYWREAQETQYF
DNA: TGTGCCTACTGGCGAGAGGCCCAAGAGACCCAGTACTTC

D: -
J: TRBJ2-5
size: -
V: TRBV18
CDR3: CASSPGAETQYF
DNA: TGTGCCAGCTCACCGGGGGCGGAGACCCAGTACTTC

D: TRBD2
J: TRBJ2-7
size: -
V: TRBV7-8
CDR3: CASSSLLAGGPYEQYF
DNA: TGTGCCAGCAGCTCACTTCTAGCGGGAGGGCCCTACGAGCAGTACTTC